The clone carrying this T cell receptor (beta chain) was counted at least ten times. No antigen is known for it. TCRdb passed the reads through MiXCR, listing each CDR3 protein once. The data contain some 300,000 distinct CDR3 sequences, about 9.1% of them singletons. The data are from a study of T cell repertoires in cytomegalovirus infection. Study-wide background: Matching HLA type, along with CMV infection, was indicated by public TCR beta signatures. Regarding the study as a whole: Ex vivo, HLA-C-restricted CMV-specific TCR beta clonotypes prevailed over the rest of the response. Carriers of CMV and the relevant HLA type were discriminated by public TCR beta frequency.

Trimming took 4 bases from V and 1 from J, leaving 11 bases between them. CDR1 is DFQATT, CDR2 SNEGSKA, per germline (reference sequence). The CDR3 extends over 13 amino acids. This sequence originates from a human donor in good health (CMV status not recorded). Some clones in this sample may be carry-over from other donors' samples. Material for sequencing was PBMCs. The chain employs TRBV20-1 and TRBJ2-7; D is ambiguous. The CDR3 loop reads CSAISAQSYEQYF. CDR3 DNA: TGCAGTGCTATATCGGCTCAGTCCTACGAGCAGTACTTC.